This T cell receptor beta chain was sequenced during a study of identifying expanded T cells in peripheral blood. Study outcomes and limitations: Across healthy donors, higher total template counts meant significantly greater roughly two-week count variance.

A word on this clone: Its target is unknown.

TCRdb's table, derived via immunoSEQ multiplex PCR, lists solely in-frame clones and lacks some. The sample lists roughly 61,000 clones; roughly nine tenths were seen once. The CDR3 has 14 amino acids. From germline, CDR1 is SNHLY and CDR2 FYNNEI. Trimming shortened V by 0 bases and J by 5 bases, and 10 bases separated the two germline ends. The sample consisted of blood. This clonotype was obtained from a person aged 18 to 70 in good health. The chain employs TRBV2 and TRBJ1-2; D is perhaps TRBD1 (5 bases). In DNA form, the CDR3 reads TGTGCCAGCAGTGAAGCCGGGACTGTTTATGGCTACACCTTC. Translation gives CASSEAGTVYGYTF.